A single sample gave rise to the 12 T cell receptor beta chains below, sequenced in a study of cytomegalovirus exposure and HLA in healthy donors. The PCR had 60 Vbeta and 13 Jbeta primers. Sequencing used immunoSEQ multiplex PCR; TCRdb keeps in-frame clones, though not all of them. This table holds more than 200,000 clones, around three quarters found once. Sequences were obtained from PBMCs. These receptor sequences come from a man between 35 and 55 years old in good health and CMV-seronegative.

The V call is TRBV7-9, the J call TRBJ2-1, with D maybe TRBD2 (6 bases). CDR3 length equals 13 residues. Trimming left V 0 bases short and J 10 bases short, with 10 bases between. The germline V gene has CDR1 SEHNR and CDR2 FQNEAQ (reference sequence). CDR3 DNA sequence: TGTGCCAGCAGCTTAGCGGGGGGAGACGAGCAGTTCTTC. Translating it yields CASSLAGGDEQFF. The variable domain in full, with the rest retrieved from reference TRBV7-9 and TRBJ2-1, is DTGVSQNPRHKITKRGQNVTFRCDPISEHNRLYWYRQTLGQGPEFLTYFQNEAQLEKSRLLSDRFSAERPKGSFSTLEIQRTEQGDSAMYLCASSLAGGDEQFFGPGTRLTVL.

The V call is TRBV5-1, the J call TRBJ2-2; 8 bases fit TRBD1. Germline CDR1 and CDR2: SGHRS and YFSETQ. Unmatched junction bases numbered 9, after V lost 4 bases and J lost 7 bases. There are 15 residues in the CDR3. CDR3 sequence (DNA): TGCGCCAGCAGCCCCGGGACAGGCATCGGCGGGGAGCTGTTTTTT. Its protein is CASSPGTGIGGELFF. The full variable domain, completed using reference TRBV5-1 and TRBJ2-2, is KAGVTQTPRYLIKTRGQQVTLSCSPISGHRSVSWYQQTPGQGLQFLFEYFSETQRNKGNFPGRFSGRQFSNSRSEMNVSTLELGDSALYLCASSPGTGIGGELFFGEGSRLTVL.

The rearrangement links TRBV7-3 to TRBJ1-1, with D possibly TRBD1 on 6 matching bases. The V end was cut by 6 bases, the J end by 10 bases, with 18 bases between. CDR1 SGHTA and CDR2 FQGTGA come from the germline V gene. CDR3 length: 13 residues. The DNA for the CDR3 is TGTGCCAGCAGACTGGACCCTCGAGGGGGAGCTTTCTTT. It codes for CASRLDPRGGAFF.

The genes are TRBV10-3 and TRBJ2-5; 7 bases agree with TRBD1. The end of the DNA is better explained by TRBJ2-7, so the J call may be wrong. CDR1 is ENHRY and CDR2 is SYGVKD in the germline V gene. The CDR3 has 14 amino acids. Here the CDR3 DNA reads TGTGCCATCAGAAAAGACAGGGCCGACCACGAGCAGTACTTC. Its protein is CAIRKDRADHEQYF.

This chain connects TRBV5-1 to TRBJ1-5, with a weak D call TRBD1 (6 bases). CDR3 length: 16 residues. Germline V lookup: CDR1 SGHRS, CDR2 YFSETQ. V dropped 4 bases and J dropped 0 bases, with 14 bases sitting between them. CDR3 bases: TGCGCCAGCAGCCCTTCAGGGGATTTTAGCAATCAGCCCCAGCATTTT. This gives the protein CASSPSGDFSNQPQHF. Looking up the rest from reference TRBV5-1 and TRBJ1-5 gives the full variable domain: KAGVTQTPRYLIKTRGQQVTLSCSPISGHRSVSWYQQTPGQGLQFLFEYFSETQRNKGNFPGRFSGRQFSNSRSEMNVSTLELGDSALYLCASSPSGDFSNQPQHFGDGTRLSIL.

The chain couples TRBV6-5 to TRBJ2-3; 8 positions agree with TRBD1. J lost 4 bases, V lost 6 bases, and 3 bases had no gene match. Germline V gene lookup returns CDR1 MNHEY and CDR2 SVGAGI. This CDR3 has 13 residues. The CDR3 sequence: CASRPGGSDTQYF. The CDR3 bases are TGTGCCAGCAGGCCAGGGGGCTCAGATACGCAGTATTTT.

The V gene is TRBV14, the J gene TRBJ2-3, with TRBD2 matching 10 bases. Trimming cost V 3 bases and J 2 bases; bases outside gene matches: 5. This CDR3 is built from 16 residues. The germline V gene encodes CDR1 SGHDN and CDR2 FVKESK. The CDR3 sequence: CASSQLGLAYTDTQYF. CDR3 bases: TGTGCCAGCAGCCAGTTGGGACTAGCGTACACAGATACGCAGTATTTT.

The genes are TRBV29-1 and TRBJ2-1; 8 bases are shared with TRBD1. V lost 6 bases, J lost 9 bases, and 4 bases stayed unmatched. The CDR3 has 11 residues. Looked up from germline, CDR1 is SQVTM and CDR2 is ANQGSEA. The CDR3 DNA reads TGCAGCGTAGGACAGGGCAGTGAGCAGTTCTTC. This sequence encodes CSVGQGSEQFF.

Concerning this clone itself: Other DNA variants within this sample encode the same CDR3. This chain uses TRBV5-6 with TRBJ1-5; D is unresolved. V lost 0 bases, J lost 6 bases, and 4 bases lay in between. The V gene's germline CDR1 is SGHDT and CDR2 YYEEEE. CDR3 length: 12 residues. This CDR3 reads CASSLGSQPQHF. The CDR3 bases are TGTGCCAGCAGCTTGGGGAGTCAGCCCCAGCATTTT.

This chain connects TRBV6-6 to TRBJ2-1; D not certain. Germline values: CDR1 MNHNY, CDR2 SVGAGI (reference sequence). The V gene lost 2 bases and the J gene lost 8 bases, with 4 bases spanning the gap. There are 11 residues in the CDR3. CDR3 region: CASSYGDEQFF. The CDR3 DNA is TGTGCCAGCAGTTACGGAGATGAGCAGTTCTTC.

This chain links TRBV18 with TRBJ2-5, with 7 bases lining up with TRBD2. The CDR3 covers 15 residues. The germline V gene has CDR1 KGHSH and CDR2 LQKENI. V was clipped by 3 bases and J by 2 bases; unmatched bases: 6. The CDR3 region is CASSPLPLAQETQYF. The CDR3 DNA reads TGTGCCAGCTCACCCCTCCCACTAGCGCAAGAGACCCAGTACTTC.

The CDR3 spells CASRPVPNEQFF. The DNA of the CDR3 is TGCGCCAGCAGGCCGGTCCCGAATGAGCAGTTCTTC. This rearrangement joins TRBV10-1 to TRBJ2-1; D call uncertain. The CDR3 extends over 12 amino acids. The germline V and J ends were trimmed by 6 bases and 7 bases, with 10 bases remaining between them. Germline assignment: CDR1 WNHNN and CDR2 SYGVQD (reference sequence).